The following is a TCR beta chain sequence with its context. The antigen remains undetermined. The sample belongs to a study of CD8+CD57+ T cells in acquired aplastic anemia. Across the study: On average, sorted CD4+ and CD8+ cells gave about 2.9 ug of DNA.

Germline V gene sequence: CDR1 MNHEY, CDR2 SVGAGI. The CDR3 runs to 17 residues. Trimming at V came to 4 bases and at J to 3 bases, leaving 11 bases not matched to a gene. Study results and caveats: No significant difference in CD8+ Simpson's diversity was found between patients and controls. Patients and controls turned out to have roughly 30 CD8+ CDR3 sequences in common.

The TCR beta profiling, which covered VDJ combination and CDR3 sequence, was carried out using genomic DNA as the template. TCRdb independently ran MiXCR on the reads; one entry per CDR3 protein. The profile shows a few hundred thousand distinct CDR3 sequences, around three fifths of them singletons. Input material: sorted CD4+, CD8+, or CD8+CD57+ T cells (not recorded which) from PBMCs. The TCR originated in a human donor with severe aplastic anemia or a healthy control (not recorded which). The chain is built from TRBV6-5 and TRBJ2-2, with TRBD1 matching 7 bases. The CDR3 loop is CASSFRQGGLDTGELFF. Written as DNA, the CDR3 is TGTGCCAGCAGTTTTCGACAGGGTGGGTTAGACACCGGGGAGCTGTTTTTT.